In its sample, the clone carrying this TCR beta chain was seen a few times. What it binds is unknown. The data belong to a study of T cells in Graves' hyperthyroidism and ophthalmopathy. Overall study findings and caveats: Most thyroid-expanded clonotypes above 0.001 were also found in blood.

Researchers took RNA transcripts and amplified the TCR beta CDR3 regions from them. A set of HTBI primers served as the primers for a first-round RT-PCR of the TCR CDR3. TCRdb used MiXCR to reprocess the multiplex PCR reads, holding one entry per CDR3 protein. Of approximately 600,000 distinct CDR3 sequences in the sample, about a fifth are singletons; the top ten hold approximately 30%. What was sequenced was blood. This clonotype was obtained from a man younger than 40 with Graves' ophthalmopathy.

CDR3 DNA: TGCAGCGCCGTCAACTTTGGTCCGGGACTCAGCACAGATACGCAGTATTTT. Amino acids: CSAVNFGPGLSTDTQYF. This chain links TRBV29-1 with TRBJ2-3; possibly TRBD2 for D (6 bases). Trimming pared 7 bases from V and 0 bases from J, leaving 23 bases between. There are 17 residues in the CDR3. Per germline, CDR1 SQVTM and CDR2 ANQGSEA.